Below are 10 T cell receptor beta chains sequenced from a single sample in a study of shared clonotypes between healthy human individuals. Profiling relied on immunoSEQ multiplex PCR, and the TCRdb table lists in-frame clones only, not all of them. The repertoire consists of about 980,000 clones, with around three quarters occurring once and the leading ten covering approximately 1.5%. The sequenced sample consisted of memory CD4+ T cells sorted from blood. Indicated subset: CD45RA-negative fraction. The source of these receptors is a young man in good health.

The chain carries TRBV19 and TRBJ1-4; unclear D gene. From germline, CDR1 is LNHDA and CDR2 SQIVND (reference sequence). This CDR3 is 14 amino acids long. Trimming cost V 5 bases and J 4 bases, with 11 bases left between them. CDR3 amino acids: CASSGVGFNEKLFF. Here the CDR3 DNA reads TGTGCCAGTAGTGGAGTTGGGTTTAATGAAAAACTGTTTTTT.

This rearrangement joins TRBV19 to TRBJ2-3; the D gene is possibly TRBD1 (6 bases). Germline V gene sequence: CDR1 LNHDA, CDR2 SQIVND (reference sequence). V shed 2 bases and J shed 3 bases, with 12 bases lying between them. There are 15 residues in the CDR3. DNA of the CDR3: TGTGCCAGTAGTATAAGGGGGATAGGTACAGATACGCAGTATTTT. Translating gives CASSIRGIGTDTQYF.

This rearrangement joins TRBV6-1 to TRBJ2-4, with 9 bases that match TRBD1. With 8 bases clipped from V and 2 bases from J, the junction kept 4 bases outside the gene matches. The germline V gene has CDR1 MNHNS and CDR2 SASEGT. This CDR3 spans 14 amino acids. The CDR3 sequence: CASEQGASKNIQYF. The CDR3 coding sequence is TGTGCCAGCGAACAGGGGGCGTCCAAAAACATTCAGTACTTC.

The J gene is TRBJ1-1, the V gene TRBV5-6, with D hard to call. This CDR3 region has 13 residues. Between the trimmed V and J ends, which lost 0 bases and 1 base, there was a span of 4 bases. Germline lookup yields CDR1 SGHDT and CDR2 YYEEEE. CDR3 region: CASSLDENTEAFF. As DNA, the CDR3 is TGTGCCAGCAGCTTGGACGAGAACACTGAAGCTTTCTTT.

The chain is built from TRBV28 and TRBJ1-5; possibly TRBD1 for D (6 bases). Per germline, CDR1 MDHEN and CDR2 SYDVKM. V lost 5 bases and J lost 3, with 23 bases in between. CDR3 length equals 18 residues. The DNA for the CDR3 is TGTGCCAGCAGTCCAACGAGACCAGGGGAAAGAACCAATCAGCCCCAGCATTTT. Amino acid sequence: CASSPTRPGERTNQPQHF. Full variable domain (missing parts from reference TRBV28 and TRBJ1-5): DVKVTQSSRYLVKRTGEKVFLECVQDMDHENMFWYRQDPGLGLRLIYFSYDVKMKEKGDIPEGYSVSREKKERFSLILESASTNQTSMYLCASSPTRPGERTNQPQHFGDGTRLSIL.

The rearrangement joins TRBV19 to TRBJ2-2; 7 bases line up with TRBD1. V lost 6 bases, J lost 6 bases, and 4 bases stayed unmatched. Germline assignment: CDR1 LNHDA and CDR2 SQIVND (reference sequence). The CDR3 has 13 residues. The CDR3 loop reads CASRAGQAGELFF. For the CDR3, the DNA is TGTGCCAGTAGGGCTGGACAGGCCGGGGAGCTGTTTTTT.

The V gene is TRBV19, the J gene TRBJ2-7, with TRBD1 matching over 7 bases. The CDR3 length is 13 residues. In germline, CDR1 is LNHDA, CDR2 SQIVND (reference sequence). The J segment lost 2 bases and the V segment lost 7 bases, leaving 5 bases of the junction unmatched. CDR3 protein: CASIGGQAYEQYF. CDR3 nucleotide sequence: TGTGCCAGTATAGGGGGCCAGGCCTACGAGCAGTACTTC.

The V call is TRBV30, the J call TRBJ1-2; D uncertain. This CDR3 is built from 12 residues. V lost 0 bases, J lost 8 bases, and 10 bases lay in between. From germline, CDR1 is GTSNPN and CDR2 SVGIG (reference sequence). The CDR3 loop reads CAWSVVRRGYTF. The CDR3 nucleotides read TGTGCCTGGAGTGTAGTCCGTCGGGGCTACACCTTC. Complete variable domain (other parts from reference TRBV30 and TRBJ1-2): SQTIHQWPATLVQPVGSPLSLECTVEGTSNPNLYWYRQAAGRGLQLLFYSVGIGQISSEVPQNLSASRPQDRQFILSSKKLLLSDSGFYLCAWSVVRRGYTFGSGTRLTVV.

The V call is TRBV2, the J call TRBJ2-7, with TRBD1 identical over 11 bases. The CDR3 runs to 13 residues. V lost 5 bases to trimming and J lost 12 bases; unmatched junction nucleotides: 9. CDR1 and CDR2 from the germline V gene are SNHLY and FYNNEI. The CDR3 DNA follows: TGTGCCAGCAGTTACGGACAGGGGGCCCCTCGGTACTTC. Translating gives CASSYGQGAPRYF.

Only one count was recorded for this clone. The V gene is TRBV11-2, the J gene TRBJ2-2, with D possibly TRBD1 on 5 matching bases. Germline V gives CDR1 SGHAT, CDR2 FQNNGV. Trimming shortened V by 1 base and J by 4 bases, and 10 bases separated the two germline ends. This CDR3 contains 15 residues. The CDR3, as DNA: TGTGCCAGCAGCTTAGCAGGGAAGATCACCGGGGAGCTGTTTTTT. Its translation is CASSLAGKITGELFF.